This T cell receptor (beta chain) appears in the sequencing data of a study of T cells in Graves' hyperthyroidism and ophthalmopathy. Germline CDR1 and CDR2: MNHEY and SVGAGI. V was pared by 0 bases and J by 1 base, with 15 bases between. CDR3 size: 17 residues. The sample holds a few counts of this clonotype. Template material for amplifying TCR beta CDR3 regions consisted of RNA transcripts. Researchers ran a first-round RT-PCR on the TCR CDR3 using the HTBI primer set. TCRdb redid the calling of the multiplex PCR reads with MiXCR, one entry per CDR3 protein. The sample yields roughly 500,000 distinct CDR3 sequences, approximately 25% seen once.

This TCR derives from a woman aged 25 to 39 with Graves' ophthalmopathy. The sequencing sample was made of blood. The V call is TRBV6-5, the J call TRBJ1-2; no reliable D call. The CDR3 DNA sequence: TGTGCCAGCAGTTACTCTTCGATGGAGAGAAGTAACTATGGCTACACCTTC. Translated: CASSYSSMERSNYGYTF.